The 10 T cell receptor beta chains reported below all come from one sample, sequenced in a study of blood T cells in healthy people across ages. The authors ran a second PCR of roughly 6 to 11 cycles using a sample-barcoded 5' primer and a J-beta primer mix. TCRdb re-called the 5' RACE reads through MiXCR, storing one row per CDR3 protein. The sample shows hundreds of thousands of distinct CDR3 sequences, around half of them seen only once. The material sequenced was blood. These receptors were taken from an older woman in good health.

There are many counts of this clonotype. The chain employs TRBV7-9 and TRBJ2-6; D uncertain. Germline-derived CDR1 and CDR2 are SEHNR and FQNEAQ (reference sequence). The CDR3 consists of 17 residues. Between the trimmed V and J ends, which lost 5 bases and 0 bases, there was a span of 14 bases. The CDR3 loop reads CASSARYSPSGANVLTF. The CDR3 bases are TGTGCCAGCAGCGCACGGTATTCGCCCTCTGGGGCCAACGTCCTGACTTTC.

The rearrangement uses TRBV13 and TRBJ2-3, with TRBD1 matching 9 bases. Unmatched junction bases numbered 2, after V lost 4 bases and J lost 9 bases. The CDR3 runs to 12 residues. Germline V CDR1 and CDR2: PRHDT, FYEKMQ (reference sequence). The CDR3 DNA is TGTGCCAGCAGCTCGGACAGGGGCACGCAGTATTTT. This sequence encodes CASSSDRGTQYF.

This rearrangement joins TRBV9 to TRBJ2-6; D gene uncertain. V gave up 3 bases and J gave up 4 bases, with 11 bases separating them. The CDR3 has 15 residues. The V gene's germline CDR1 is SGDLS and CDR2 YYNGEE. DNA for the CDR3: TGTGCCAGCAGCGGATCACAGCCCGGGGCCAACGTCCTGACTTTC. Translated: CASSGSQPGANVLTF. The variable domain in full, completed from reference TRBV9 and TRBJ2-6, reads DSGVTQTPKHLITATGQRVTLRCSPRSGDLSVYWYQQSLDQGLQFLIQYYNGEERAKGNILERFSAQQFPDLHSELNLSSLELGDSALYFCASSGSQPGANVLTFGAGSRLTVL.

This clonotype was counted only a few times. This chain joins TRBV4-3 and TRBJ2-5; D may be TRBD1 (7 bases). The V gene lost 0 bases and the J gene lost 4 bases, with 18 bases spanning the gap. The CDR3 runs to 17 residues. Germline V gene data show CDR1 as LGHNA and CDR2 as YSLEER. CDR3 protein: CASSQDWRATGRETQYF. The CDR3 nucleotides are TGCGCCAGCAGCCAAGATTGGAGGGCGACAGGGAGAGAGACCCAGTACTTC.

The chain employs TRBV12-3 or TRBV12-4 and TRBJ2-3, with TRBD2 matching over 11 bases. The CDR3 consists of 15 residues. V lost 5 bases, J lost 6 bases, and 7 bases stayed unmatched. CDR3 bases: TGTGCCAGCAGTCAAGTAGCGGGAGGGCCTGATACGCAGTATTTT. Its translation is CASSQVAGGPDTQYF.

There are a few counts of this clonotype. The chain recombines TRBV7-2 with TRBJ2-7; D gene unclear. The length of the CDR3 is 14 residues. Germline-derived CDR1 and CDR2 are SGHTA and FQGNSA. Trimming pared 1 base from V and 3 bases from J, leaving 10 bases between. CDR3 protein: CASSLVSQLYEQYF. The CDR3 nucleotides are TGTGCCAGCAGCTTAGTATCTCAGCTCTACGAGCAGTACTTC.

The chain recombines TRBV7-9 with TRBJ1-1; D not resolved. The CDR3 runs 13 residues. Trimming cost V 1 base and J 4 bases, with 7 bases left between them. Germline V gene lookup returns CDR1 SEHNR and CDR2 FQNEAQ (reference sequence). For the CDR3, the DNA is TGTGCCAGCAGCTTAGAGCAGTTCACTGAAGCTTTCTTT. Amino acid sequence: CASSLEQFTEAFF.

The chain employs TRBV20-1 and TRBJ2-7, with TRBD2 matching over 13 bases. Germline CDR1 DFQATT, CDR2 SNEGSKA (reference sequence). The V gene end was trimmed by 4 bases and the J gene end by 6 bases; junction bases not matched to a gene: 9. The CDR3 is made up of 15 amino acids. The DNA of the CDR3 is TGCAGTGCTATCATACTAGCGGGAGGGCCCAGCGAGCAGTACTTC. This encodes CSAIILAGGPSEQYF.

The sample holds a few counts of this clonotype. The chain carries TRBV9 and TRBJ2-5; no firm D call. CDR1 and CDR2 from the germline V gene are SGDLS and YYNGEE. V dropped 2 bases and J dropped 1 base, with 9 bases sitting between them. This CDR3 region has 14 residues. CDR3: CASSVGRTQETQYF. DNA for the CDR3: TGTGCCAGCAGCGTCGGACGGACCCAAGAGACCCAGTACTTC.

The chain carries TRBV2 and TRBJ1-1; weak D call: TRBD1 (5 bases). The CDR3 has 12 residues. The ends were cut back, 4 bases at V and 7 bases at J, with 10 bases in the middle. Germline values: CDR1 SNHLY, CDR2 FYNNEI. The CDR3 loop is CASSGWRGEAFF. The CDR3 region has the DNA TGTGCCAGCAGTGGTTGGAGGGGTGAAGCTTTCTTT.